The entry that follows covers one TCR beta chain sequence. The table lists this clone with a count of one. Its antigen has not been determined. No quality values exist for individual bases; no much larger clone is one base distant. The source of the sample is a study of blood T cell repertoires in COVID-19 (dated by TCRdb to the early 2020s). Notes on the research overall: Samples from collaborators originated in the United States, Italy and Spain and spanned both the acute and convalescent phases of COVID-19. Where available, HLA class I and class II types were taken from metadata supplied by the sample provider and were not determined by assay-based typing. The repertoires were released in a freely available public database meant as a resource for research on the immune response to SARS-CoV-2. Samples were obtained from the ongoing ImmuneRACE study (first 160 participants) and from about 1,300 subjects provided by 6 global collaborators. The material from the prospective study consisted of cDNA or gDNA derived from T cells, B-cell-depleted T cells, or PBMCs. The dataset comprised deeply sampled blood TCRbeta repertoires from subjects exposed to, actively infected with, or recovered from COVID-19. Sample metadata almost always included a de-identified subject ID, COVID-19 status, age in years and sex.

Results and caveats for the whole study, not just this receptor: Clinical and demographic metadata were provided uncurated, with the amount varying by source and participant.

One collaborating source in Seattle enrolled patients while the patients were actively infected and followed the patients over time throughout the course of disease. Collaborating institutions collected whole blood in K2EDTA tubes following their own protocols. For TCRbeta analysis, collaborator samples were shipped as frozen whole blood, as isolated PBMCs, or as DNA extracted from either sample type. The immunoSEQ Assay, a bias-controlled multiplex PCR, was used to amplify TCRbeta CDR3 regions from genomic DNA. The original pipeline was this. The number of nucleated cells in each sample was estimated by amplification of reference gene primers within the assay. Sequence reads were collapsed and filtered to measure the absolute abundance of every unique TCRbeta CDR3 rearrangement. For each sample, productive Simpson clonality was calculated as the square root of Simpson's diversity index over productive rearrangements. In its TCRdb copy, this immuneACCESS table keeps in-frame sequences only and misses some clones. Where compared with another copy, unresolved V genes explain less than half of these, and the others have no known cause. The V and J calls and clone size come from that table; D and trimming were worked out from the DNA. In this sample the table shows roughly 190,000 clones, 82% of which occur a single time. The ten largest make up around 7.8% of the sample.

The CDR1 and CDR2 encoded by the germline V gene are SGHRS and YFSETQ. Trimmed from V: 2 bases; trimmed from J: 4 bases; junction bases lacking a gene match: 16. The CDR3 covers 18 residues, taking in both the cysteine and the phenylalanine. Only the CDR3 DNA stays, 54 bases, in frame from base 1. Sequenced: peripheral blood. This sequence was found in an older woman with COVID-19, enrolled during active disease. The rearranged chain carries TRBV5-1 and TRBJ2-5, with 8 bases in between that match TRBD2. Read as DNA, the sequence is TGCGCCAGCAGCTTTGGCCCCCCCGATGCGGGAGGCGGAGAGACCCAGTACTTC. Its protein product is CASSFGPPDAGGGETQYF.